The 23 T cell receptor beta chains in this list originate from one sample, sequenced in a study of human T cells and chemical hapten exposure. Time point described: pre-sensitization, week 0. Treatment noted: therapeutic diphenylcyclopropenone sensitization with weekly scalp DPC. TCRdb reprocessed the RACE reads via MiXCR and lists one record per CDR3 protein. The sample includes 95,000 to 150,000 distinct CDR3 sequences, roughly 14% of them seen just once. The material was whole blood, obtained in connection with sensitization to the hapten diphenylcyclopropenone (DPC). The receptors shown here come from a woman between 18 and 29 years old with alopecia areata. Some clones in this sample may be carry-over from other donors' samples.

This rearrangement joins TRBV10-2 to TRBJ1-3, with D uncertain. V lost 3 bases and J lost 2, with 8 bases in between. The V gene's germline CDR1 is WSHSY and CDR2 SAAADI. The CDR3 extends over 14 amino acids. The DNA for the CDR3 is TGCGCCAGCAGTGACCAGCACCCTGGAAACACCATATATTTT. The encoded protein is CASSDQHPGNTIYF.

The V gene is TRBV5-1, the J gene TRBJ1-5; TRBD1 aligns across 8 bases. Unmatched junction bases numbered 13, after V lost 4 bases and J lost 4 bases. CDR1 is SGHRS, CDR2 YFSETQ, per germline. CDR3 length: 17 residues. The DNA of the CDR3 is TGCGCCAGCAGCCCCGGGACAGGCCCGGTTCTTAATCAGCCCCAGCATTTT. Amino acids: CASSPGTGPVLNQPQHF.

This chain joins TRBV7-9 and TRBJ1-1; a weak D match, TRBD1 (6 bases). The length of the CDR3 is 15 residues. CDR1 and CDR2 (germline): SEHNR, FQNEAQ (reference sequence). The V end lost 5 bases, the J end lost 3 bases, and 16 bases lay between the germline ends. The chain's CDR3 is CASSPSGGADTEAFF. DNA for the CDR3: TGTGCCAGCAGCCCAAGTGGGGGGGCCGACACTGAAGCTTTCTTT.

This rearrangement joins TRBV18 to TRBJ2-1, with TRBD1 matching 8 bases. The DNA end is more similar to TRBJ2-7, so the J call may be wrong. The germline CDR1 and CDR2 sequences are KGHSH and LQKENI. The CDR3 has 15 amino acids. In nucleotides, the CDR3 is TGTGCCAGCTCACCGGACAGGGCTACCTACAATGAGCAGTACTTC. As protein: CASSPDRATYNEQYF.

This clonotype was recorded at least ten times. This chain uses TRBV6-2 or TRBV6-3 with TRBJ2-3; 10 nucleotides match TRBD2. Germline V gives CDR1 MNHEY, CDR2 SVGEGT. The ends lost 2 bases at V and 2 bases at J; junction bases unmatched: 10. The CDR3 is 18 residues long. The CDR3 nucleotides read TGTGCCAGCAGTTACGATCTAGCGGGGGAAGAGAACACAGATACGCAGTATTTT. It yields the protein CASSYDLAGEENTDTQYF.

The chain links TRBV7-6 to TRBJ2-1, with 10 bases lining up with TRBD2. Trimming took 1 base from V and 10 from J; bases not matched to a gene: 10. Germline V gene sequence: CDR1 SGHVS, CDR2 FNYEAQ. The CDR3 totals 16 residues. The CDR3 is CASSLEASGGAQEQFF. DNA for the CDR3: TGTGCCAGCAGCTTAGAGGCCAGCGGGGGGGCGCAGGAGCAGTTCTTC.

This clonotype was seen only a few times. For the CDR3, the DNA is TGCGCCAGCAGCGTCCAGGCGGCGAATTCACCCCTCCACTTT. Translated, it gives CASSVQAANSPLHF. The chain links TRBV4-3 to TRBJ1-6; D gene unclear. Trimming left V 5 bases short and J 7 bases short, with 12 bases between. This CDR3 has 14 amino acids. Germline lookup yields CDR1 LGHNA and CDR2 YSLEER.

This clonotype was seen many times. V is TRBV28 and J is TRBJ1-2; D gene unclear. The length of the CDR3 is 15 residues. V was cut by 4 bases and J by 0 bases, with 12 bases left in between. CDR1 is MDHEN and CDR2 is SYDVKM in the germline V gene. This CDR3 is CASSSRLIANYGYTF. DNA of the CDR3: TGTGCCAGCAGTTCTAGACTGATAGCTAACTATGGCTACACCTTC.

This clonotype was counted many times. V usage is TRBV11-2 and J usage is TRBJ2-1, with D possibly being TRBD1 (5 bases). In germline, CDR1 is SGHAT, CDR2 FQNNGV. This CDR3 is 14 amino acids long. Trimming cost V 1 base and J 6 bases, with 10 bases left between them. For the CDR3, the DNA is TGTGCCAGCAGCTTAGGGACACATATCAATGAGCAGTTCTTC. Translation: CASSLGTHINEQFF.

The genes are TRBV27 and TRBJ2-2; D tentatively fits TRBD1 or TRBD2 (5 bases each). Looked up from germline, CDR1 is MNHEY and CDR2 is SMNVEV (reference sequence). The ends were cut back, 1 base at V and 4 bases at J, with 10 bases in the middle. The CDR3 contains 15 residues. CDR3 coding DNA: TGTGCCAGCAGTTTATTGGGGGTGGGCACCGGGGAGCTGTTTTTT. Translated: CASSLLGVGTGELFF.

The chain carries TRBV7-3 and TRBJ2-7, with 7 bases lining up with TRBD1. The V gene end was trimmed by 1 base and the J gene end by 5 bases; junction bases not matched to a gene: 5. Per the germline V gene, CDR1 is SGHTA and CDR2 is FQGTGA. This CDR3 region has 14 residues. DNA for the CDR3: TGTGCCAGCAGCTTAAGTCAGGGGGACGACGAGCAGTACTTC. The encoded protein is CASSLSQGDDEQYF.

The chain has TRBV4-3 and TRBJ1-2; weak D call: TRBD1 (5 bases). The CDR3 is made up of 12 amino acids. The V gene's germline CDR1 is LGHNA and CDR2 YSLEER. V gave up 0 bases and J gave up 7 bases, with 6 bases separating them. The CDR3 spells CASSQDRAGYTF. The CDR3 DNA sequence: TGCGCCAGCAGCCAAGACAGGGCTGGCTACACCTTC.

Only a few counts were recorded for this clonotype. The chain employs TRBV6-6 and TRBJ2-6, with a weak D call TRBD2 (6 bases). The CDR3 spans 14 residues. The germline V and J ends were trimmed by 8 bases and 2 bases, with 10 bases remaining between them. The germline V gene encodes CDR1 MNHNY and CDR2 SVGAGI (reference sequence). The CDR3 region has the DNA TGTGCCAGCCTCTGGGGGGCTGGGGCCAACGTCCTGACTTTC. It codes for CASLWGAGANVLTF.

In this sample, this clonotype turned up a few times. CDR3 loop: CSARIPKRDRSYEQYF. The CDR3 bases are TGCAGCGCTCGTATACCAAAGCGGGACAGATCCTACGAGCAGTACTTC. The V gene is TRBV29-1, the J gene TRBJ2-7; D possibly uses TRBD1 or TRBD2 (7 bases each). Germline V gene sequence: CDR1 SQVTM, CDR2 ANQGSEA. The CDR3 spans 16 residues. V was pared by 7 bases and J by 1 base, with 23 bases between.

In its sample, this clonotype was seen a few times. Written as DNA, the CDR3 is TGTGCCAGCAGCTTAGGAGGGGCAGATACGCAGTATTTT. Translating gives CASSLGGADTQYF. The gene calls are TRBV7-7 and TRBJ2-3; D possibly uses TRBD1 or TRBD2 (5 bases each). This CDR3 is 13 amino acids long. Germline V CDR1 and CDR2: SSHAT, FNYEAQ (reference sequence). V lost 1 base and J 4 bases, leaving 6 bases between the germline ends.

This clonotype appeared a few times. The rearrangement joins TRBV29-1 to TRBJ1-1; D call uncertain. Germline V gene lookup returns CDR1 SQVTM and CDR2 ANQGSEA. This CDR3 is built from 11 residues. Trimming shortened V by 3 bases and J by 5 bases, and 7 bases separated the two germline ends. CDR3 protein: CSVDSGTEAFF. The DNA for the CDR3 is TGCAGCGTTGATTCCGGGACTGAAGCTTTCTTT.

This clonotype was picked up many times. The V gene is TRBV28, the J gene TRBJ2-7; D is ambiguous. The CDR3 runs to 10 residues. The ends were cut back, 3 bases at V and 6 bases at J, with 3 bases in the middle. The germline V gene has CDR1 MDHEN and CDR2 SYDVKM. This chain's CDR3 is CASSLGEQYF. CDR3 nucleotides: TGTGCCAGCAGTTTGGGCGAGCAGTACTTC.

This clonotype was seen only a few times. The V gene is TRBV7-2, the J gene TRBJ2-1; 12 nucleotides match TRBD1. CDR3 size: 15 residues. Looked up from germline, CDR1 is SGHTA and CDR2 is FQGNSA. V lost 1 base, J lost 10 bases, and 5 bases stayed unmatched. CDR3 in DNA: TGTGCCAGCAGCTTAGGAGGGACAGGGGGCTGGGAGCAGTTCTTC. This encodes CASSLGGTGGWEQFF.

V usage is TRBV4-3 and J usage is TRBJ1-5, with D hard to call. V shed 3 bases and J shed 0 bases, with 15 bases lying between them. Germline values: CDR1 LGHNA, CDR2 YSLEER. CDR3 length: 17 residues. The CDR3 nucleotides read TGCGCCAGCAGCCACCCGTCTCCAAAATATAGCAATCAGCCCCAGCATTTT. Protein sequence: CASSHPSPKYSNQPQHF.

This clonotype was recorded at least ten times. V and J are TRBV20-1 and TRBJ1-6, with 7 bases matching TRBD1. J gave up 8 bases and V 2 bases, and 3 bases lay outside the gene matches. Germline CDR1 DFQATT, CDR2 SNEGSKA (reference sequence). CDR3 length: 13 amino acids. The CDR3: CSARTGEHSPLHF. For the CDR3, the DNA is TGCAGTGCTAGAACAGGGGAACATTCACCCCTCCACTTT.

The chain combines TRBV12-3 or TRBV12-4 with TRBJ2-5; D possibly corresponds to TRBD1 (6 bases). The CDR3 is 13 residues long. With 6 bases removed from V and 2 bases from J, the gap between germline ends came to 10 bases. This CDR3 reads CASRRTEQETQYF. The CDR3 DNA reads TGTGCCAGCAGGCGGACAGAACAAGAGACCCAGTACTTC.

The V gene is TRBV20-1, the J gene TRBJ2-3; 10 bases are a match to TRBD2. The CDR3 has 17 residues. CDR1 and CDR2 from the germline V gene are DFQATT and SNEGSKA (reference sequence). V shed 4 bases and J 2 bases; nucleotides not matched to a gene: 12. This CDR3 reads CSAMGLLAGAFTDTQYF. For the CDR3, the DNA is TGCAGTGCTATGGGCCTGCTAGCGGGGGCCTTCACAGATACGCAGTATTTT.

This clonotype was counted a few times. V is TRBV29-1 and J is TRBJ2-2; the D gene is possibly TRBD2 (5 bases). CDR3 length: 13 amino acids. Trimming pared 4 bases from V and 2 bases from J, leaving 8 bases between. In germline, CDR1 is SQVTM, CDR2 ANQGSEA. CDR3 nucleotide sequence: TGCAGCGTTGCCGGGGAAAACACCGGGGAGCTGTTTTTT. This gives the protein CSVAGENTGELFF.